This TCR beta chain comes out of a study of CD8 T cells in Susac syndrome. The study, taken as a whole, reports: As the study acknowledged, the number of individuals who were part of its TCR sequencing and HLA analysis was relatively small.

The RNA input was about 0.45 to 1 ug, and it was reverse transcribed with random hexamers. Amplification of TCR beta CDR3 across 54 Vbeta and 13 Jbeta was performed with immunoSEQ multiplex PCR. TCRdb re-called the immunoSEQ multiplex PCR reads with MiXCR, one entry per CDR3 protein. This sample carries fewer than 300,000 distinct CDR3 sequences, approximately 84% of them seen once, and the ten largest clones take about 0.11%. The CDR3 length is 20 residues. CDR1 and CDR2 (germline): KGHDR, SFDVKD. V shed 6 bases and J 4 bases; nucleotides not matched to a gene: 25. The multiple sclerosis control group consisted of treatment-naive patients whose relapsing-remitting disease, which was either stable or active, fulfilled revised McDonald criteria. Both CD4+ and CD8+ T cells were negatively isolated, and TEMRA cells underwent FACS enrichment. This clonotype has just one count. The target antigen is unknown.

The chain has TRBV24-1 and TRBJ2-7; 8 nucleotides agree with TRBD2. The TCR comes from a human donor with multiple sclerosis. Input material: CD8+ T cells from PBMCs. CDR3 protein: CATSSTRATASGLGSYEQYF. Here the CDR3 DNA reads TGTGCCACCAGTTCCACACGGGCCACCGCCTCGGGACTAGGATCTTACGAGCAGTACTTC.